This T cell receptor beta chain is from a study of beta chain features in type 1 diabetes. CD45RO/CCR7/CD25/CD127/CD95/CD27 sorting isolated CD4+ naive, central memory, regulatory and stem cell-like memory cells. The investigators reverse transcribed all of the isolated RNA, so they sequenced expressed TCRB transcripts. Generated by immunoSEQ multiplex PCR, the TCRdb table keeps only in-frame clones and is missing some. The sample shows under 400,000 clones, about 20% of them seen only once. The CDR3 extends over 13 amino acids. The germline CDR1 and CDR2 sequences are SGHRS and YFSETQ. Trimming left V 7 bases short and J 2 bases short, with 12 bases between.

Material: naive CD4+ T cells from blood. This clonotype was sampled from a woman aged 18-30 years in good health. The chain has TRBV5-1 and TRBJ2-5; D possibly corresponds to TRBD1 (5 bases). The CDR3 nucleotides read TGCGCCAGCGCCCAGGGTGGGCAAGAGACCCAGTACTTC. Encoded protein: CASAQGGQETQYF. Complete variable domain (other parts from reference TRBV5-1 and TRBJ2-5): KAGVTQTPRYLIKTRGQQVTLSCSPISGHRSVSWYQQTPGQGLQFLFEYFSETQRNKGNFPGRFSGRQFSNSRSEMNVSTLELGDSALYLCASAQGGQETQYFGPGTRLLVL.